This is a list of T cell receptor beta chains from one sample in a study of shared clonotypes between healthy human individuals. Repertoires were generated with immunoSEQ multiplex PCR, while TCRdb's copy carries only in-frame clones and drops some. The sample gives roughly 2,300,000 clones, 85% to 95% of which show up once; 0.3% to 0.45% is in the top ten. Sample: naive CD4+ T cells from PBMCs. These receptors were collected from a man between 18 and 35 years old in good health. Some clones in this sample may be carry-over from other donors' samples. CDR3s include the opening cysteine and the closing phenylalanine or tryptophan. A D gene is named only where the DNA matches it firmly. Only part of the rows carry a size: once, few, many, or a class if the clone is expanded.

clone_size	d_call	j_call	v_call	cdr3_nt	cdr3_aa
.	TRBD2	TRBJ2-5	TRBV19	TGTGCCAGTAGGACTAGCGGGAGATTGGAGACCCAGTACTTC	CASRTSGRLETQYF
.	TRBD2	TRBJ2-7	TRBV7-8	TGTGCCAGCAGCAGAACTAGCGGGAATAGATACGAGCAGTACTTC	CASSRTSGNRYEQYF
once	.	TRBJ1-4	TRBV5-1	TGCGCCAGCAGCTTGGCCGGTCAGTTTAATGAAAAACTGTTTTTT	CASSLAGQFNEKLFF
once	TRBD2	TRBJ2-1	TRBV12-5	TGTGCTAGTGGTTGGGGACTAGCGGGCGAGAGCTCCTACAATGAGCAGTTCTTC	CASGWGLAGESSYNEQFF
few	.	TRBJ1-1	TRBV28	TGTGCCAGCAATCCACCCGGAATGAACACTGAAGCTTTCTTT	CASNPPGMNTEAFF
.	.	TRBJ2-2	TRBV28	TGTGCCAGCAGCCCCGCAGGGGTACCGAACACCGGGGAGCTGTTTTTT	CASSPAGVPNTGELFF
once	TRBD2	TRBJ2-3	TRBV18	TGTGCCAGCTCACCCTTTCCGACTAGCGGGAGGGCAGCAGATACGCAGTATTTT	CASSPFPTSGRAADTQYF
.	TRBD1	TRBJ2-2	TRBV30	TGTGCCTGGAGTAACGGACAGGGAATCGGGGAGCTGTTTTTT	CAWSNGQGIGELFF
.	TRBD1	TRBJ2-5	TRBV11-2	TGTGCCAGCAGCTGGGGACAGGGCTGGGAGACCCAGTACTTC	CASSWGQGWETQYF
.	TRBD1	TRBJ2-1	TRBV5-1	TGCGCCAGCAGCTTGAGGACAGGGCTCTACAATGAGCAGTTCTTC	CASSLRTGLYNEQFF
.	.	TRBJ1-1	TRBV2	TGTGCCAGCAGTGAAGCGTTGGGGGGCAAATTGAGGAACACTGAAGCTTTCTTT	CASSEALGGKLRNTEAFF
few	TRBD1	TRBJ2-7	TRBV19	TGTGCCAGTAGTGCGGGACAGGAGTGTATATTC	CASSAGQECIF
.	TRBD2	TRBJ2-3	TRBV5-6	TGTGCCAGCAGCAAGGGACTAGCGGGACGTTCAGATACGCAGTATTTT	CASSKGLAGRSDTQYF
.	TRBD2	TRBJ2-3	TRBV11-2	TGTGCCAGCAGCTCAATAGCGGGTAGCACAGATACGCAGTATTTT	CASSSIAGSTDTQYF
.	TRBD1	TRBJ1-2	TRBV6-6	TGTGCCAGCAGGGACAGGGGGCTGGGAGGCTACACCTTC	CASRDRGLGGYTF
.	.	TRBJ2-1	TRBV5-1	TGCGCCAGCAGCCCGATGACATTGAGCTCCTACAATGAGCAGTTCTTC	CASSPMTLSSYNEQFF
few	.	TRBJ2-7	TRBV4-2	TGTGCCAGCAGCCGACGGGACATAGCCTACGAGCAGTACTTC	CASSRRDIAYEQYF
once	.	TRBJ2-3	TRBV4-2	TGTGCCAGCAGCCAACCCACCGGGAAGGGGAGGGATACGCAGTATTTT	CASSQPTGKGRDTQYF
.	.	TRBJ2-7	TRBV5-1	TGCGCCAGCAGCTTGGGAGCTTCTCCCTACGAGCAGTACTTC	CASSLGASPYEQYF
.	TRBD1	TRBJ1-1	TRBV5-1	TGCGCCAGCAGCCCCCAGGGGGCAATCAGGTGGACTGAAGCTTTCTTT	CASSPQGAIRWTEAFF
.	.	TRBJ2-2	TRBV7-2	TGTGCCAGCAGCTTATTTCTTGGGCGGCGCGCGAACACCGGGGAGCTGTTTTTT	CASSLFLGRRANTGELFF
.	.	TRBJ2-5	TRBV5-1	TGCGCCAGCAGCTTGGTTGACAGTGAACAAGAGACCCAGTACTTC	CASSLVDSEQETQYF
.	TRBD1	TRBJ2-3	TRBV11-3	TGTGCCAGCAGCTTGCAGGGGGAGAGGGATACGCAGTATTTT	CASSLQGERDTQYF
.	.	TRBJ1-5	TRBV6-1	TGTGCCAGCAGTGATTGGGGGGTGAATCAGCCCCAGCATTTT	CASSDWGVNQPQHF
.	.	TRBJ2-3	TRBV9	TGTGCCAGCAGCGTAGATCTGGGCAGGGTGACAGATACGCAGTATTTT	CASSVDLGRVTDTQYF
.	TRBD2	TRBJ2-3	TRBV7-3	TGTGCCAGCAGCTTAATGTCAGTTGGCGGGAGTAGCACAGATACGCAGTATTTT	CASSLMSVGGSSTDTQYF
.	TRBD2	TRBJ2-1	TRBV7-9	TGTGCCAGCAGCTTAGGTAGGCTAGCGGGTTACAATGAGCAGTTCTTC	CASSLGRLAGYNEQFF
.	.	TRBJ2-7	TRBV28	TGTGCCAGCAGTTTATGGAGTGGGGCCTACGAGCAGTACTTC	CASSLWSGAYEQYF
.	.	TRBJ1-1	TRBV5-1	TGCGCCAGCAGCGACGGGGGACTTTCCACTGAAGCTTTCTTT	CASSDGGLSTEAFF
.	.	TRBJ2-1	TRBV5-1	TGCGCCAGCAGCTTGGCCTATCGGCGCAATGAGCAGTTCTTC	CASSLAYRRNEQFF
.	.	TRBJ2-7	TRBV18	TGTGCCAGCTCGACTTCTACCTCCTACGAGCAGTACTTC	CASSTSTSYEQYF
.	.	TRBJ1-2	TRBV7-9	TGTGCCAGCAGCTTGTCTAGCTTCTATGGCTACACCTTC	CASSLSSFYGYTF
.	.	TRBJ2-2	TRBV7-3	TGTGCCAGCAGCTTAGGTTCCGGGGAGCTGTTTTTT	CASSLGSGELFF
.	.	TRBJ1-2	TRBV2	TGTGCCAGCAGTGGGGGAACTTTTGGCTACACCTTC	CASSGGTFGYTF
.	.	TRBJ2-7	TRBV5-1	TGCGCCAGCAGCTTGGAACGGGGTCGGGCCGAGCAGTACTTC	CASSLERGRAEQYF
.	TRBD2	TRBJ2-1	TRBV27	TGTGCCAGCATCCGCGGGAGCTCCTACAATGAGCAGTTCTTC	CASIRGSSYNEQFF